This entry lists 15 T cell receptor beta chains sequenced from one sample in a study of blood T cell repertoires in COVID-19. Assay used: immunoSEQ multiplex PCR; TCRdb lists only in-frame clones, some missing. The table records around 250,000 clones, over 75% of them present only once. Sequenced sample: PBMCs or T cells enriched from blood (not recorded which). These receptors originate from a woman aged 40-49 years who had been exposed to COVID-19.

In DNA form, the CDR3 reads TGTGCCAGCAGCTTAGTGGCGGGAGCTGAAACTGAGCAGTTCTTC. It is translated as CASSLVAGAETEQFF. The genes are TRBV11-2 and TRBJ2-1; TRBD2 aligns across 7 bases. V was clipped by 1 base and J by 9 bases; unmatched bases: 9. CDR1 is SGHAT and CDR2 is FQNNGV in the germline V gene. The length of the CDR3 is 15 residues.

V is TRBV28 and J is TRBJ2-1, with a tentative D call TRBD1 (6 bases). V lost 5 bases and J lost 15, with 17 bases in between. The CDR3 has 12 amino acids. Germline CDR1 reads MDHEN; CDR2 reads SYDVKM. CDR3 amino acids: CASSPTGFNGFF. DNA of the CDR3: TGTGCCAGCAGTCCTACAGGGTTTAACGGGTTCTTC.

The chain employs TRBV10-3 and TRBJ1-1; 7 bases fit TRBD1. Germline V gene sequence: CDR1 ENHRY, CDR2 SYGVKD. This CDR3 comprises 15 residues. The ends lost 6 bases at V and 3 bases at J; junction bases unmatched: 10. This CDR3 reads CAIRPHRGEDTEAFF. The CDR3 DNA follows: TGTGCCATCAGGCCTCACAGGGGTGAGGACACTGAAGCTTTCTTT.

The CDR3 nucleotides are TGTGCCAGCGGGACAGGACGCGAAAAACTGTTTTTT. This gives the protein CASGTGREKLFF. This chain uses TRBV7-9 with TRBJ1-4; TRBD1 agrees at 8 bases. This CDR3 contains 12 residues. The V and J ends lost 8 bases and 8 bases, in that order; junction bases with no gene match: 4. Germline V lookup: CDR1 SEHNR, CDR2 FQNEAQ (reference sequence).

V is TRBV5-4 and J is TRBJ2-5, with D perhaps TRBD2 (6 bases). Between the trimmed V and J ends, which lost 2 bases and 3 bases, there was a span of 14 bases. Per the germline V gene, CDR1 is SGHNT and CDR2 is YYREEE (reference sequence). There are 15 residues in the CDR3. CDR3 coding DNA: TGTGCCAGCAGCTTAGGTAGCGGCGGTGAAGAGACCCAGTACTTC. It specifies CASSLGSGGEETQYF.

The chain's CDR3 is CASSKGRVGETQYF. In DNA form, the CDR3 reads TGTGCCAGTAGTAAGGGCAGGGTGGGAGAGACCCAGTACTTC. The chain carries TRBV19 and TRBJ2-5, with D perhaps TRBD1 (5 bases). The germline CDR1 and CDR2 sequences are LNHDA and SQIVND (reference sequence). Trimming stripped 4 bases from V and 4 bases from J, with 13 bases between. CDR3 length: 14 residues.

The gene calls are TRBV27 and TRBJ1-5; a weak D match, TRBD1 (6 bases). The CDR3 loop spans 13 amino acids. Trimming left V 8 bases short and J 6 bases short, with 14 bases between. Per germline, CDR1 MNHEY and CDR2 SMNVEV (reference sequence). The CDR3 loop is CASHGGGLQPQHF. As DNA, the CDR3 is TGTGCCAGCCACGGGGGGGGGCTTCAGCCCCAGCATTTT.

V gene TRBV28 combines with J gene TRBJ1-3; D might be TRBD1 (6 bases). The CDR3 contains 14 residues. The germline V gene encodes CDR1 MDHEN and CDR2 SYDVKM. V lost 4 bases, J lost 4 bases, and 11 bases lay in between. The CDR3 DNA is TGTGCCAGCAGTTGGGATGACAGGGGAAACACCATATATTTT. Residues: CASSWDDRGNTIYF.

This clone was recorded only once. The chain joins TRBV9 to TRBJ1-3; D is possibly TRBD1 (6 bases). From germline, CDR1 is SGDLS and CDR2 YYNGEE. This CDR3 region has 16 residues. V was pared by 0 bases and J by 0 bases, with 10 bases between. CDR3 region: CASSVVGTNSGNTIYF. CDR3 sequence (DNA): TGTGCCAGCAGCGTAGTTGGGACAAACTCTGGAAACACCATATATTTT.

The V gene is TRBV27, the J gene TRBJ2-7, with D maybe TRBD2 (6 bases). V was clipped by 5 bases and J by 9 bases, with 14 bases between them. The germline V gene encodes CDR1 MNHEY and CDR2 SMNVEV (reference sequence). The CDR3 is 12 residues long. CDR3 coding DNA: TGTGCCAGCAGTCCATCCCGGAGGGGGCAGTACGTC. Its translation is CASSPSRRGQYV.

The J gene is TRBJ2-7, the V gene TRBV21-1; the D call TRBD2 from the table was never checked on the DNA. TRBV21-1 is marked as a pseudogene. The length of the CDR3 is 14 residues. CDR3: CASSKEEDSYEQYV. The CDR3 nucleotides read TGTGCCAGCAGCAAAGAGGAGGACTCCTACGAGCAGTACGTC.

This clone was seen just once. The chain carries TRBV4-3 and TRBJ1-2; D might be TRBD1 (6 bases). This CDR3 has 13 residues. Germline CDR1 is LGHNA and CDR2 is YSLEER. V was shortened by 1 base and J by 7 bases, with 10 bases between the two germline ends. Here the CDR3 reads CASSQGLTGGYTF. The CDR3 nucleotides are TGCGCCAGCAGCCAAGGGCTGACAGGTGGCTACACCTTC.

The chain employs TRBV6-5 and TRBJ1-5; D is perhaps TRBD1 (5 bases). The V gene's germline CDR1 is MNHEY and CDR2 SVGAGI. The length of the CDR3 is 12 residues. The V end was cut by 7 bases, the J end by 7 bases, with 11 bases between. The CDR3 nucleotides read TGTGCCAGCACCCCGGGGGGGCAGCCCCAGCATTTT. Protein: CASTPGGQPQHF.

V is TRBV30 and J is TRBJ1-1, with D possibly TRBD1 on 6 matching bases. Trimming stripped 5 bases from V and 0 bases from J, with 13 bases between. Looked up from germline, CDR1 is GTSNPN and CDR2 is SVGIG (reference sequence). The CDR3 extends over 14 amino acids. In DNA form, the CDR3 reads TGTGCCTGGGGACAGCCTTTCATGAACACTGAAGCTTTCTTT. Its translation is CAWGQPFMNTEAFF.

The genes are TRBV5-4 and TRBJ2-7; 7 bases align to TRBD1. The CDR3 totals 15 residues. CDR1 is SGHNT and CDR2 is YYREEE in the germline V gene (reference sequence). With V trimmed by 5 bases and J by 3 bases, 11 bases remained unmatched. The CDR3 DNA reads as TGTGCCAGCAGACCCACAATTGACAGGGACTACGAGCAGTACTTC. Encoded protein: CASRPTIDRDYEQYF.